This T cell receptor (beta chain) was sequenced for a study of blood T cell repertoires in COVID-19. Study in general: Acute and convalescent COVID-19 specimens originated in the United States, Italy and Spain.

This clone is a singleton in its sample. Germline V gene sequence: CDR1 MNHEY, CDR2 SVGAGI. The junction had 6 bases not matched to a gene; V was cut back by 5 bases and J by 5 bases. The CDR3 is made up of 14 amino acids. How the authors handled the data: By means of reference gene primer amplification, nucleated cell counts were estimated. Using immunoSEQ multiplex PCR, the repertoire was profiled, and TCRdb retains in-frame clones only, with some absent. V and J calls and clone size come straight from that table; D and trimming were deduced from the DNA. The profile shows roughly 150,000 clones, approximately 79% of them singletons.

The clonotype comes from a man aged 50-60 years with active or convalescent COVID-19. The sample was peripheral blood. This chain connects TRBV6-5 to TRBJ1-1; 9 bases are a match to TRBD1. The CDR3 loop is CASSPGTGRTEAFF. The DNA of the CDR3 is TGTGCCAGCAGTCCCGGGACAGGGAGGACTGAAGCTTTCTTT.